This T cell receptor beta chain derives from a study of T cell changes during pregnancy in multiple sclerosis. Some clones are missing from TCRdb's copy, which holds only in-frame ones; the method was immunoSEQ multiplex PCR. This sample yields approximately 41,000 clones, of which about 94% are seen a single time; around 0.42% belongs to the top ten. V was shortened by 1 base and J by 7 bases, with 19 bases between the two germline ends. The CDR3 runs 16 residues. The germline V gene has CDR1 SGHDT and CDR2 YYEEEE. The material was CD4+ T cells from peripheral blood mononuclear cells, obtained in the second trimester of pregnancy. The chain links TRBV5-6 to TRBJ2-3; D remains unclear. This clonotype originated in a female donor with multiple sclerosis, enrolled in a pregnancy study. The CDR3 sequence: CASSLRGQIGYNTQYF. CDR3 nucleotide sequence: TGTGCCAGCAGCTTGAGAGGCCAGATTGGTTACAATACGCAGTATTTT.